Listed here are 24 T cell receptor beta chains from one sample, sequenced in a study of identical twins. One entry per CDR3 protein, called by TCRdb with MiXCR from the 5' RACE reads. Of about 520,000 distinct CDR3 sequences listed, about 20% are singletons. These data also formed part of another study, on T cells expressing NK-cell markers.

Sequenced: CD4+ T cells sorted from blood. The receptors derive from a woman between 18 and 29 years old in good health.

This clonotype has just a few counts. The rearrangement uses TRBV4-3 and TRBJ2-7; D tentatively fits TRBD1 or TRBD2 (5 bases each). Germline V gives CDR1 LGHNA, CDR2 YSLEER. Trimming took off 3 bases at V and 0 bases at J, with 15 bases between the two ends. This CDR3 is built from 16 residues. The CDR3: CASSQGPGSFSYEQYF. CDR3 bases: TGCGCCAGCAGCCAGGGACCCGGGTCTTTCTCCTACGAGCAGTACTTC.

The genes are TRBV10-3 and TRBJ2-5; D is tentatively TRBD1 or TRBD2 (6 bases each). Germline CDR1 and CDR2: ENHRY and SYGVKD. Trimming left V 5 bases short and J 5 bases short, with 12 bases between. The CDR3 runs 13 residues. CDR3: CAISRSGAETQYF. The CDR3 DNA sequence: TGTGCCATCAGTCGGTCGGGGGCTGAGACCCAGTACTTC.

The sample holds a few counts of this clonotype. The chain joins TRBV12-3 or TRBV12-4 to TRBJ2-7; perhaps D is TRBD1 or TRBD2 (5 bases each). Between the trimmed V and J ends, which lost 7 bases and 1 base, there was a span of 14 bases. This CDR3 is built from 14 residues. The CDR3 DNA reads as TGTGCCAGCACCCGGGGCGGTTCTTCCTACGAGCAGTACTTC. This sequence encodes CASTRGGSSYEQYF.

This clonotype appeared a few times. The V and J genes are TRBV6-2 or TRBV6-3 and TRBJ2-1; TRBD2 aligns across 10 bases. The CDR3 has 16 amino acids. Germline values: CDR1 MNHEY, CDR2 SVGEGT. The V gene end was trimmed by 2 bases and the J gene end by 4 bases; junction bases not matched to a gene: 5. The chain's CDR3 is CASSYAGTSVYNEQFF. In nucleotides, the CDR3 is TGTGCCAGCAGTTACGCCGGGACTAGCGTATACAATGAGCAGTTCTTC.

The sample holds a few counts of this clonotype. The chain is built from TRBV20-1 and TRBJ1-2; a weak D match, TRBD1 (6 bases). Between the trimmed V and J ends, which lost 5 bases and 8 bases, there was a span of 18 bases. The germline V gene encodes CDR1 DFQATT and CDR2 SNEGSKA (reference sequence). This CDR3 region has 13 residues. As DNA, the CDR3 is TGCAGTGCTTCCTCAGGGGACTATGGGGGCTACACCTTC. It yields the protein CSASSGDYGGYTF.

This clonotype was detected only a few times. The gene calls are TRBV7-3 and TRBJ2-3; 7 bases align to TRBD2. The CDR3 covers 13 residues. Trimming cost V 5 bases and J 6 bases; bases outside gene matches: 5. Germline CDR1 SGHTA, CDR2 FQGTGA. DNA of the CDR3: TGTGCCAGCAGCCCCGGGAGGTGGGATACGCAGTATTTT. It is translated as CASSPGRWDTQYF.

The chain couples TRBV10-3 to TRBJ2-7; 12 nucleotides agree with TRBD2. Germline-derived CDR1 and CDR2 are ENHRY and SYGVKD. This CDR3 comprises 17 residues. V lost 4 bases to trimming and J lost 4 bases; unmatched junction nucleotides: 11. CDR3 amino acids: CAISGKITGTSGYEQYF. The CDR3 nucleotides read TGTGCCATCAGTGGGAAAATTACCGGGACTAGCGGGTACGAGCAGTACTTC.

With regard to this clonotype: In this CDR3 the conserved last residue, phenylalanine or tryptophan, is missing, so a read error is likely. Because the CDR3's place on the DNA is in doubt, the DNA is left out and the CDR3 is given as listed by TCRdb. V is TRBV18 and J is TRBJ2-7; the table assigns TRBD1, which was not confirmed against the DNA. The CDR3 length equals 12 residues, ends included. CDR1 KGHSH and CDR2 LQKENI come from the germline V gene. The CDR3 spells CASSPGTGTTEI.

The J gene is TRBJ1-1, the V gene TRBV6-5, with no clear D. Germline values: CDR1 MNHEY, CDR2 SVGAGI. Trimming took 2 bases from V and 0 from J, leaving 10 bases between them. This CDR3 comprises 15 residues. CDR3 sequence (DNA): TGTGCCAGCAGTTACATCCAAACGGTGAACACTGAAGCTTTCTTT. Amino acid sequence: CASSYIQTVNTEAFF.

This clonotype has only a few counts. This rearrangement joins TRBV20-1 to TRBJ2-2; the match to TRBD2 covers 7 bases. The germline CDR1 and CDR2 sequences are DFQATT and SNEGSKA (reference sequence). The V gene end was trimmed by 5 bases and the J gene end by 1 base; junction bases not matched to a gene: 7. The CDR3 covers 15 residues. CDR3 sequence reads: CSASPPGGNTGELFF. DNA of the CDR3: TGCAGTGCTTCACCCCCGGGAGGGAACACCGGGGAGCTGTTTTTT.

This rearrangement joins TRBV20-1 to TRBJ2-2; TRBD2 matches 10 bases. CDR1 DFQATT and CDR2 SNEGSKA come from the germline V gene (reference sequence). This CDR3 contains 15 residues. V gave up 3 bases and J gave up 6 bases; unmatched junction bases: 7. In DNA, the CDR3 is TGCAGTGCTAGTAGTACTAGCGGGATGTCCGGGGAGCTGTTTTTT. It is translated as CSASSTSGMSGELFF.

The genes are TRBV29-1 and TRBJ2-1, with 7 bases fitting TRBD2. With 6 bases clipped from V and 15 bases from J, the junction kept 11 bases outside the gene matches. CDR1 and CDR2 from the germline V gene are SQVTM and ANQGSEA. This CDR3 is built from 11 residues. CDR3 protein: CSVAWSGVGFF. CDR3 sequence (DNA): TGCAGCGTCGCCTGGAGCGGGGTAGGGTTCTTC.

The chain recombines TRBV2 with TRBJ2-5; D is ambiguous. From germline, CDR1 is SNHLY and CDR2 FYNNEI. CDR3 length: 11 residues. With 8 bases removed from V and 2 bases from J, the gap between germline ends came to 6 bases. CDR3 protein: CASAGQETQYF. The CDR3 DNA follows: TGTGCCAGCGCTGGTCAAGAGACCCAGTACTTC.

The table lists this clonotype with many counts. The V and J genes are TRBV12-3 or TRBV12-4 and TRBJ1-1; D may be TRBD1 (6 bases). V was shortened by 7 bases and J by 0 bases, with 15 bases between the two germline ends. CDR3 length: 15 residues. The CDR3 region is CASTAAGGLNTEAFF. DNA of the CDR3: TGTGCCAGCACTGCGGCGGGGGGCCTGAACACTGAAGCTTTCTTT.

The rearrangement joins TRBV5-1 to TRBJ2-3; D uncertain. This CDR3 region has 13 residues. The germline V and J ends were trimmed by 4 bases and 0 bases, with 6 bases remaining between them. The V gene's germline CDR1 is SGHRS and CDR2 YFSETQ. This CDR3 is CASSKESTDTQYF. The CDR3 nucleotides read TGCGCCAGCAGCAAAGAGAGCACAGATACGCAGTATTTT. Drawing the rest from reference TRBV5-1 and TRBJ2-3, the complete variable domain is KAGVTQTPRYLIKTRGQQVTLSCSPISGHRSVSWYQQTPGQGLQFLFEYFSETQRNKGNFPGRFSGRQFSNSRSEMNVSTLELGDSALYLCASSKESTDTQYFGPGTRLTVL.

This clonotype was seen only a few times. This chain links TRBV29-1 with TRBJ1-5, with TRBD1 matching over 7 bases. The germline V gene has CDR1 SQVTM and CDR2 ANQGSEA. Trimming took 5 bases from V and 1 from J; bases not matched to a gene: 8. The CDR3 is 15 amino acids. The CDR3 spells CSVPISTGSNQPQHF. In DNA form, the CDR3 reads TGCAGCGTTCCTATATCGACAGGGAGCAATCAGCCCCAGCATTTT.

The chain combines TRBV27 with TRBJ2-1, with TRBD2 matching over 7 bases. The CDR3 is 15 residues long. With V trimmed by 6 bases and J by 5 bases, 10 bases remained unmatched. CDR1 MNHEY and CDR2 SMNVEV come from the germline V gene (reference sequence). In nucleotides, the CDR3 is TGTGCCAGCAGCTCTTTACACCGGGGGGACAATGAGCAGTTCTTC. Encoded protein: CASSSLHRGDNEQFF.

This clonotype showed up just a few times. DNA for the CDR3: TGTGCCAGCAGCCAGTGGGGACCCCTCCACTTT. This translates into CASSQWGPLHF. The chain combines TRBV14 with TRBJ1-6; D not resolved. From germline, CDR1 is SGHDN and CDR2 FVKESK. The CDR3 loop spans 11 amino acids. Trimming removed 3 bases from V and 12 bases from J, with 6 bases in between.

V usage is TRBV29-1 and J usage is TRBJ2-6; perhaps TRBD2 as D (5 bases). This CDR3 region has 14 residues. Looked up from germline, CDR1 is SQVTM and CDR2 is ANQGSEA. V lost 5 bases and J 2 bases, leaving 10 bases between the germline ends. Here the CDR3 DNA reads TGCAGCGTTACCCCCGGGACTGGGGCCAACGTCCTGACTTTC. Its translation is CSVTPGTGANVLTF. Combining the CDR3 with reference TRBV29-1 and TRBJ2-6 gives the whole variable domain SAVISQKPSRDICQRGTSLTIQCQVDSQVTMMFWYRQQPGQSLTLIATANQGSEATYESGFVIDKFPISRPNLTFSTLTVSNMSPEDSSIYLCSVTPGTGANVLTFGAGSRLTVL.

This clonotype has a handful of counts. The gene calls are TRBV2 and TRBJ2-7; TRBD1 is a possible D gene (6 bases). The J call is uncertain, as TRBJ2-4 better fits the DNA end. The CDR3 is 12 residues long. From germline, CDR1 is SNHLY and CDR2 FYNNEI. Here the CDR3 reads CASCRDTAIQYF. The CDR3 coding sequence is TGTGCCAGTTGCCGGGACACGGCCATTCAGTACTTC.

The chain employs TRBV20-1 and TRBJ2-7, with a weak D call TRBD2 (6 bases). The CDR3 has 15 residues. CDR1 and CDR2 from the germline V gene are DFQATT and SNEGSKA (reference sequence). Deletions cut 1 base from V and 2 bases from J, with 15 bases between. The CDR3 reads CSARVLAGGPYEQYF. The DNA for the CDR3 is TGCAGTGCTAGAGTACTCGCCGGAGGGCCCTACGAGCAGTACTTC.

This clonotype was counted a few times. The V and J genes are TRBV5-6 and TRBJ1-1, with D unresolved. CDR1 is SGHDT, CDR2 YYEEEE, per germline. The V end was cut by 4 bases, the J end by 4 bases, with 8 bases between. The CDR3 runs 12 residues. The CDR3 region is CASSRWATEAFF. The CDR3 DNA reads TGTGCCAGCAGCCGGTGGGCCACTGAAGCTTTCTTT. Looking up the rest from reference TRBV5-6 and TRBJ1-1 gives the full variable domain: DAGVTQSPTHLIKTRGQQVTLRCSPKSGHDTVSWYQQALGQGPQFIFQYYEEEERQRGNFPDRFSGHQFPNYSSELNVNALLLGDSALYLCASSRWATEAFFGQGTRLTVV.

The genes are TRBV20-1 and TRBJ1-2; TRBD1 might be the D (6 bases). The CDR3 is 13 amino acids. Germline loops: CDR1 DFQATT, CDR2 SNEGSKA (reference sequence). V was cut by 2 bases and J by 12 bases, with 19 bases left in between. The CDR3 is CSARTGFPGGDTF. The DNA of the CDR3 is TGCAGTGCTAGAACAGGGTTTCCTGGGGGCGACACCTTC.

This clonotype appeared a few times. The genes are TRBV7-8 and TRBJ2-7; TRBD1 might be the D (5 bases). Germline CDR1 is SGHVS and CDR2 is FQNEAQ. This CDR3 has 14 amino acids. With 2 bases removed from V and 5 bases from J, the gap between germline ends came to 13 bases. The CDR3 sequence is CASSLYAGKNEQYF. CDR3 in DNA: TGTGCCAGCAGCTTATACGCAGGGAAAAACGAGCAGTACTTC.